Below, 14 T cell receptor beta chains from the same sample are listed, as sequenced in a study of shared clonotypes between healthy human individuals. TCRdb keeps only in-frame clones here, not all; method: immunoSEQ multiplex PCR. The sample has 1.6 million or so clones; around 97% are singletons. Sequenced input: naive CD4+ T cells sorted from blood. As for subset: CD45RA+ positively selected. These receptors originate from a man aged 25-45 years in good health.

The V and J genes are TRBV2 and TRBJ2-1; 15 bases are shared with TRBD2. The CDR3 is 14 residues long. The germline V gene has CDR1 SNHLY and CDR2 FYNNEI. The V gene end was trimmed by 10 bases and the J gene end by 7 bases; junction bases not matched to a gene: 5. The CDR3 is CANAGTSGRNEQFF. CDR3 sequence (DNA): TGTGCCAACGCCGGGACTAGCGGGAGGAATGAGCAGTTCTTC.

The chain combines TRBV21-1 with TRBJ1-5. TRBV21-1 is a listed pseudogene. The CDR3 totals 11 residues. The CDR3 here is CASLADQPQHF. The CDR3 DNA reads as TGTGCCAGCCTAGCGGATCAGCCCCAGCATTTT.

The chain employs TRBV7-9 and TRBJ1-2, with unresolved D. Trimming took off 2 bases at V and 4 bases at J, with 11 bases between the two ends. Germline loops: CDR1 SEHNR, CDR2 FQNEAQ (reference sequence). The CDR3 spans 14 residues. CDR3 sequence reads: CASSLSGLRYGYTF. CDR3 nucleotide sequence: TGTGCCAGCAGCTTAAGTGGACTGCGCTATGGCTACACCTTC.

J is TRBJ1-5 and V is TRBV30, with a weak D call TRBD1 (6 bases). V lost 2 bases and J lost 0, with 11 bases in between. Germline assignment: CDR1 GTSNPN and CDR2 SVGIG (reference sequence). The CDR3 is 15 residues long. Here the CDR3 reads CAWSSGQLSNQPQHF. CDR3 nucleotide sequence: TGTGCCTGGAGTTCTGGACAGCTTAGCAATCAGCCCCAGCATTTT.

The CDR3 DNA is TGCGCCAGCAGTGTCCGAGGGCTAACCGCGAACACCGGGGAGCTGTTTTTT. This translates into CASSVRGLTANTGELFF. The chain joins TRBV10-1 to TRBJ2-2, with D perhaps TRBD2 (5 bases). Trimming took 4 bases from V and 0 from J, leaving 15 bases between them. Germline CDR1 reads WNHNN; CDR2 reads SYGVQD (reference sequence). CDR3 length: 17 amino acids.

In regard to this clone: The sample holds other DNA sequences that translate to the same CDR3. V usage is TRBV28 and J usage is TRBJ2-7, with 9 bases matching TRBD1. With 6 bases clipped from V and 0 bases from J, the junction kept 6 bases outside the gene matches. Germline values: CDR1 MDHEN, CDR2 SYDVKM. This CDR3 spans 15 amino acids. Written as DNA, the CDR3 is TGTGCCAGCAGCCCTCCGGGACAGGGCTCCTACGAGCAGTACTTC. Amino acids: CASSPPGQGSYEQYF.

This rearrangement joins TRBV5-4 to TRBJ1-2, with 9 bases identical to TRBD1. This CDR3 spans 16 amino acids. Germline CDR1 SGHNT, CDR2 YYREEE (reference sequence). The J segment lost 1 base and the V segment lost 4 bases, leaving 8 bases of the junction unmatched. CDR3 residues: CASSGGTGTINYGYTF. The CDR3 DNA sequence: TGTGCCAGCAGCGGAGGGACAGGGACCATTAACTATGGCTACACCTTC.

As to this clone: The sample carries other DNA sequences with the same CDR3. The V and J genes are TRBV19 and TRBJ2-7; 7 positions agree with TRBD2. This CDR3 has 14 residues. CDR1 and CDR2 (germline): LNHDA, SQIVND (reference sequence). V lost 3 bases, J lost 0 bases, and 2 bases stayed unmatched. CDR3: CASSIGGSSYEQYF. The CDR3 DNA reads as TGTGCCAGTAGTATCGGGGGGAGCTCCTACGAGCAGTACTTC.

CDR3 region: CASSSPGQGQETQYF. As DNA, the CDR3 is TGTGCCAGCAGCTCACCGGGACAGGGTCAAGAGACCCAGTACTTC. V gene TRBV11-3 combines with J gene TRBJ2-5; TRBD1 matches at 9 bases. CDR1 is SGHNT, CDR2 YENEEA, per germline. Trimming took 4 bases from V and 2 from J; bases not matched to a gene: 5. The CDR3 length is 15 residues.

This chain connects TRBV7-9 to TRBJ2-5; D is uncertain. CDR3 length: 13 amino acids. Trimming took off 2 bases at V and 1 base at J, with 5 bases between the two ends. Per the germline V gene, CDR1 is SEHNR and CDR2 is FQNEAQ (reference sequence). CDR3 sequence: CASSLLLQETQYF. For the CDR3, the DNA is TGTGCCAGCAGCTTACTTCTCCAAGAGACCCAGTACTTC.

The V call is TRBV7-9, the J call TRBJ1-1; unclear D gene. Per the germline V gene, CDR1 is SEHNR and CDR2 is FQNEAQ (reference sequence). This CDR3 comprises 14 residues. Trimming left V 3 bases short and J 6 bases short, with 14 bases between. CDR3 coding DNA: TGTGCCAGCAGCTTCGTCGGGGTATTCCCTGAAGCTTTCTTT. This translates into CASSFVGVFPEAFF.

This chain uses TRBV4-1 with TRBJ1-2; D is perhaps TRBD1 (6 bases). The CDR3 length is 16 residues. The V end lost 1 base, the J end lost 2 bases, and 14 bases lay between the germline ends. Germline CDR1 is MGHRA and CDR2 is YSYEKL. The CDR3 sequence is CASSQGLQGGNYGYTF. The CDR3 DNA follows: TGCGCCAGCAGCCAAGGCCTACAGGGTGGAAACTATGGCTACACCTTC.

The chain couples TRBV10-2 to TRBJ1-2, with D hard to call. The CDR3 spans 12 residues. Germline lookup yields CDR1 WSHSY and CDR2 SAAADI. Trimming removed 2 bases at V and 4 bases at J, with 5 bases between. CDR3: CASSESLYGYTF. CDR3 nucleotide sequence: TGCGCCAGCAGTGAGAGTCTCTATGGCTACACCTTC.

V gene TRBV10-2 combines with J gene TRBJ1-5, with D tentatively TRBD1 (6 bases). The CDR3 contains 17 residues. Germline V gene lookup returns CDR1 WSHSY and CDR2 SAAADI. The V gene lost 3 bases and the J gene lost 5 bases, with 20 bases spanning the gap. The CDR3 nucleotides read TGCGCCAGCAGTGAAAAAGGACAGCAAACATTCTATCAGCCCCAGCATTTT. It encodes CASSEKGQQTFYQPQHF.